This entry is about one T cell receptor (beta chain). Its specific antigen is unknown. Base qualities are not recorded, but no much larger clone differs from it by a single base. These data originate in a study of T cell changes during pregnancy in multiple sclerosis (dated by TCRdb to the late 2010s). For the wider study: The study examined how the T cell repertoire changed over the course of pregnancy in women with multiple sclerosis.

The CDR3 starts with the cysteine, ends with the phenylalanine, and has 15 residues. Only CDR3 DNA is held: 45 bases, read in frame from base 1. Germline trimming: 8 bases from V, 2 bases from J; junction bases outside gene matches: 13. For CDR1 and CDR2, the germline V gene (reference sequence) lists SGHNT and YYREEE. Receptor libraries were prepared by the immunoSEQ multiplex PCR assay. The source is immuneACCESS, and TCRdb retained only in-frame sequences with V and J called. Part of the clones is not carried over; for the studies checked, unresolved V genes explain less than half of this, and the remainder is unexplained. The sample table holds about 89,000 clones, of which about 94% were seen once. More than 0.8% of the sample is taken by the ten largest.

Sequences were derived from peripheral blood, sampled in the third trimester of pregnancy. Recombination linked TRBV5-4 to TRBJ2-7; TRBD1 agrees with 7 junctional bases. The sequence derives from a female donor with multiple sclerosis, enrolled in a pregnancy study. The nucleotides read TGTGCCAGTCTCCCAGCACCGGGACAGACCTACGAGCAGTACTTC. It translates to CASLPAPGQTYEQYF.